The T cell receptor beta chain under discussion was sequenced for a study of T cell responses to AZD1222 COVID-19 vaccine. Regarding the study as a whole: A reported finding is that nearly half of spike-specific TCRs target unmutated variant regions. The number of AZD1222 recipients seropositive at baseline was only five or six.

Produced via immunoSEQ multiplex PCR; TCRdb's table is partial and in-frame only. The sample has some 150,000 clones, around 90% seen once. The CDR3 covers 14 residues. Germline CDR1 and CDR2: SQVTM and ANQGSEA. Trimming cost V 7 bases and J 4 bases; bases outside gene matches: 5. As to this clone: Its specificity is unknown.

The chain employs TRBV29-1 and TRBJ2-2; 11 nucleotides line up with TRBD1. This TCR came from an adult in good health. Sequencing was performed on peripheral blood, taken on day 0 of AZD1222 vaccination. The CDR3 DNA reads TGCAGCGCCGGACAGGGGGCGCTCACCGGGGAGCTGTTTTTT. Translation: CSAGQGALTGELFF.